This T cell receptor (beta chain) was recovered during a study of T cell changes during pregnancy in multiple sclerosis. Sequenced by immunoSEQ multiplex PCR; TCRdb stores in-frame clones only, minus some. There are about 87,000 clones in the sample; around 93% occur only once, and less than 1.5% lies in the top ten. The CDR3 runs to 13 residues. CDR1 is SNHLY, CDR2 FYNNEI, per germline. With 8 bases clipped from V and 3 bases from J, the junction kept 6 bases outside the gene matches. The clonotype originates from a female donor in good health, enrolled as a control in a pregnancy study. V is TRBV2 and J is TRBJ2-7; the match to TRBD1 covers 8 bases. Sample: peripheral blood, taken in the third trimester of pregnancy. DNA for the CDR3: TGTGCCAGCGGCCGACAGGGGATCTACGAGCAGTACTTC. Translated, it gives CASGRQGIYEQYF.